This entry is about one T cell receptor beta chain. Antigen unknown. Some 32,000 T cell genomes, or 200 ng DNA, went into the sorted-subset replicate PCRs. Generated by immunoSEQ multiplex PCR, the TCRdb table keeps only in-frame clones and is missing some. The sample includes approximately 740,000 clones, roughly 92% of them seen just once. It was CD45RO-negative cells, positively selected for CCR7, that made up naive CD8 cells, with terminally differentiated effector memory CD45RA+ cells excluded. This sample was taken from a study of shared clonotypes between healthy human individuals. Findings and limits, study-wide: Donors were few, which limited the genetic and exposure-history diversity represented.

This CDR3 is built from 18 residues. Germline V gene sequence: CDR1 SGHRS, CDR2 YFSETQ. The V and J ends lost 7 bases and 5 bases, in that order; junction bases with no gene match: 23. The TCR sequence derives from a man aged 25 to 40 in good health. The V call is TRBV5-1, the J call TRBJ2-5; 7 positions agree with TRBD2. The sequenced sample consisted of naive CD8+ T cells sorted from blood. CDR3 sequence: CASRLGREGYALWETQYF. In DNA form, the CDR3 reads TGCGCCAGCCGATTAGGGAGGGAGGGCTATGCCTTATGGGAGACCCAGTACTTC.